The rows below give T cell receptor beta chains drawn from one sample of a study of blood T cell repertoires in COVID-19. Clones were sequenced by immunoSEQ multiplex PCR, and TCRdb holds only the in-frame ones, with some missing. The table records 250,000 to 300,000 clones, around nine tenths of them present only once. The sequencing input was PBMCs or T cells enriched from blood (not recorded which). These receptors were collected from a woman in her 40s who had recovered from COVID-19. Both conserved end residues are part of each CDR3. A D gene is named only where the DNA matches it firmly. Clone size is given for some rows only: seen once, a few or many times, or a class if the clone is expanded.

TRBV29-1	.	TRBD1	TRBJ1-2	TGCAGCGTTGGCGGAGGGGACAGGGGGCTGGACTATGGCTACACCTTC	CSVGGGDRGLDYGYTF
TRBV3-1/TRBV3-2	.	TRBD2	TRBJ2-1	TGTGCCAGCAGCCAAGGCCGGACTAGCGGCTACAATGAGCAGTTCTTC	CASSQGRTSGYNEQFF
TRBV30	.	.	TRBJ1-5	TGTGCCTGGAGTGTAGCAACAGGGAGCAATCAGCCCCAGCATTTT	CAWSVATGSNQPQHF
TRBV5-1	.	.	TRBJ1-1	TGCGCCAGCAGCTTAGACAGAGTGTTGAACACTGAAGCTTTCTTT	CASSLDRVLNTEAFF
TRBV11-2	.	.	TRBJ2-3	TGTGCCAGCAGCCCGAACAGGGGACTCACAGATACGCAGTATTTT	CASSPNRGLTDTQYF
TRBV18	.	.	TRBJ2-6	TGTGCCAGCTCACCTGGAGTCACTGGGGCCAACGTCCTGACTTTC	CASSPGVTGANVLTF
TRBV24-1	.	.	TRBJ1-5	TGTGCCACCAGTGATTCCCAAGGGGGAAGCAATCAGCCCCAGCATTTT	CATSDSQGGSNQPQHF
TRBV19	.	.	TRBJ2-2	TGTGCCAGTAGTGCTCGGGACACCCCTCCTAACACCGGGGAGCTGTTTTTT	CASSARDTPPNTGELFF
TRBV7-6	.	.	TRBJ1-5	TGTGCCAGCAGCTTAGGGCCGCGACAGTTGAATCAGCCCCAGCATTTT	CASSLGPRQLNQPQHF
TRBV7-8	once	TRBD1	TRBJ1-5	TGTGCCAGCAGCCCGGGTTCCGGACAGGGGAATCAGCCCCAGCATTTT	CASSPGSGQGNQPQHF
TRBV15	.	.	TRBJ2-2	TGTGCCACCAGCGCACGGACGGGGAGGACCACCGGGGAGCTGTTTTTT	CATSARTGRTTGELFF
TRBV3-1/TRBV3-2	.	.	TRBJ1-4	TGTGCCAGCAGCCAAGCCTTTGGTCTTTTAGAACTGTTTTTT	CASSQAFGLLELFF
TRBV9	once	.	TRBJ1-2	TGTGCCAGCAGCGCAAACTATGGCTACACCTTC	CASSANYGYTF
TRBV7-2	.	.	TRBJ2-7	TGTGCCAGCAGCTCGAATTTACCGGGCCAGGGGTACTTC	CASSSNLPGQGYF
TRBV27	.	TRBD2	TRBJ2-3	TGTGCCAGCAGTTCCCAGGGACTAGCGGGAGATAGTACAGATACGCAGTATTTT	CASSSQGLAGDSTDTQYF
TRBV6-4	.	.	TRBJ1-2	TGTGCCAGCAGTGACTTACAGGATGGCTACACCTTC	CASSDLQDGYTF
TRBV18	.	TRBD2	TRBJ2-1	TGTGCCAGCTCACCCCGACTAGCGGGAGGCTCCTACAATGAGCAGTTCTTC	CASSPRLAGGSYNEQFF
TRBV11-1	.	.	TRBJ2-7	TGTGCCAGCAGCCCGAGAGGCGGGGGCGAATACGAGCAGTACTTC	CASSPRGGGEYEQYF
TRBV27	.	TRBD1	TRBJ1-6	TGTGCCAGCAGTTTGCGACAGGGCCCTAGCTCCTATAATTCACCCCTCCACTTT	CASSLRQGPSSYNSPLHF
TRBV5-1	once	.	TRBJ2-5	TGCGCCAGCAGCTTCGGGAGCCGGGACAGCTTGTACTTC	CASSFGSRDSLYF
TRBV14	.	.	TRBJ1-1	TGTGCCAGCAGCCGAGAGAGGAGAGAAGCTTTCTTT	CASSRERREAFF
TRBV12-5	.	TRBD1	TRBJ1-2	TGTGCTACCCACAGGGGTTACAACTATGGCTACACCTTC	CATHRGYNYGYTF
TRBV6-1	.	.	TRBJ1-4	TGTGCCAGCAGTGTTTCGAAGGGGAGGTTGAATGAAAAACTGTTTTTT	CASSVSKGRLNEKLFF
TRBV2	.	.	TRBJ1-5	TGTGCCAGCAGTGAAAAGGAGGGGGGGCAGCCCCAGCATTTT	CASSEKEGGQPQHF
TRBV7-5	.	.	TRBJ2-1	TGTGCCAGAAGCCGACAGGTCAATGAGCAGTTCTTC	CARSRQVNEQFF
TRBV10-3	.	.	TRBJ1-2	TGTGCCATCAGTGAGTCTGGCAGGGATGGCTACACCTTC	CAISESGRDGYTF
TRBV7-3	.	.	TRBJ2-3	TGTGCCAGCAGCTCCAACACAGATACGCAGTATTTT	CASSSNTDTQYF
TRBV12-3/TRBV12-4	.	.	TRBJ1-1	TGTGCCAGCAGTTTGGTGATGGAGACTGAAGCTTTCTTT	CASSLVMETEAFF
TRBV9	.	TRBD2	TRBJ2-1	TGTGCCAGCAGCGTAGCCGCTAGCGGGAGAGGCTCCTACAATGAGCAGTTCTTC	CASSVAASGRGSYNEQFF
TRBV13	once	.	TRBJ2-1	TGTGCCAGCACCCAGGGAGGACGAAGCACGCAGTTCTTC	CASTQGGRSTQFF
TRBV9	.	TRBD2	TRBJ2-3	TGTGCCAGCACGCGGGAGGGGAGTAACACAGATACGCAGTATTTT	CASTREGSNTDTQYF
TRBV18	.	TRBD1	TRBJ1-1	TGTGCCAGCTCATACAGGGGAACTGAAGCTTTCTTT	CASSYRGTEAFF
TRBV7-9	.	.	TRBJ1-2	TGTGCCAGCAGCTTAGGTTCAGCTAACTATGGCTACACCTTC	CASSLGSANYGYTF
TRBV25-1	once	TRBD1	TRBJ1-4	TGTGCCAGCAGTGCCATGACAGGGCCTAATGAAAAACTGTTTTTT	CASSAMTGPNEKLFF
TRBV7-6	.	.	TRBJ2-5	TGTGCCAGCAGCTTAATCCAGGGGACCCTAGGGGAGACCCAGTACTTC	CASSLIQGTLGETQYF
TRBV9	.	.	TRBJ2-1	TGTGCCAGCAGCGTAGGGCCCGGCGGTGAGCAGTTCTTC	CASSVGPGGEQFF
TRBV2	.	TRBD1	TRBJ1-5	TGTGCCAGCAGCAGATACAGGGGTAACAATCAGCCCCAGCATTTT	CASSRYRGNNQPQHF
TRBV4-1	.	.	TRBJ1-6	TGCGCCAGCAGCCAAGATCAAGCGGATAATTCACCCCTCCACTTT	CASSQDQADNSPLHF
TRBV7-8	.	.	TRBJ1-1	TGTGCCAGCAGTACCAGGGTCGGGAACACTGAAGCTTTCTTT	CASSTRVGNTEAFF
TRBV18	.	.	TRBJ1-4	TGTGCCAGCTCACTTCAGGGTTTTGATGAAAAACTGTTTTTT	CASSLQGFDEKLFF
TRBV7-7	.	.	TRBJ1-1	TGTGCTAGCAGCTTCGGGAGAAACACTGAAGCTTTCTTT	CASSFGRNTEAFF
TRBV6-5	once	.	TRBJ2-2	TGTGCCAGCAGTCGGCAGGGGAACACCGGGGAGCTGTTTTTT	CASSRQGNTGELFF